The T cell receptor beta chain described here comes from a study of metastatic and nonmetastatic thyroid tumors. Each patient came to thyroid surgery without any prior treatment (of any kind). This clone has a handful of counts. TCRdb re-called clones via MiXCR from the PCR reads. The sample shows roughly 34,000 clones, roughly 22% of them seen only once. Germline CDR1 is SGHTA and CDR2 is FQGNSA. V was trimmed by 2 bases and J by 8 bases, leaving 8 bases between them. The CDR3 spans 12 residues. The clonotype was recovered from a male donor with papillary thyroid cancer or a benign thyroid nodule (not recorded which). Some clones in this sample may be carry-over from other donors' samples. This rearrangement joins TRBV7-2 to TRBJ2-3; D remains ambiguous. The sequenced sample was tumor tissue. The CDR3 region is CASSLTKSTQYF. The CDR3, as DNA: TGTGCCAGCAGCTTAACTAAGTCTACGCAGTATTTT.